This T cell receptor beta chain came from a study of shared clonotypes between healthy human individuals. Study details: For every donor, three CD4 naive, three CD4 memory, two CD8 naive and one CD8 memory plates were used. The study, taken as a whole, reports: Lower generation probabilities were found for non-shared clonotypes than for those shared by all four donors. Despite large depth, sorted-subset datasets appeared incompletely sequenced.

The method was immunoSEQ multiplex PCR; TCRdb's version includes in-frame clones alone and lacks a portion of them. This table has around 600,000 clones, around 96% appearing once. The CDR3 length is 15 residues. CDR1 and CDR2 (germline): MNHEY, SMNVEV (reference sequence). V lost 4 bases to trimming and J lost 3 bases, with 12 bases between them. The naive CD8 fraction comprised CD45RO-negative cells positively selected for CCR7 and excluded terminally differentiated effector memory CD45RA+ cells. Healthy HIV-negative adults without recent acute infections or vaccinations served as donors. A single count supports this clone. Its target is unknown.

Sequenced material: naive CD8+ T cells sorted from blood. The gene calls are TRBV27 and TRBJ2-2; D is unresolved. The source is a woman in her thirties in good health. The CDR3 DNA reads TGTGCCAGCAGTTCTATAAGACCCTACACCGGGGAGCTGTTTTTT. It encodes CASSSIRPYTGELFF.